The 25 T cell receptor beta chains presented below share a single source sample, sequenced in a study of cytomegalovirus exposure and HLA in healthy donors (dated by TCRdb to the late 2010s). To prepare the library, the immunoSEQ multiplex PCR assay was applied. A mixture of 60 forward primers for TCR Vbeta segments and 13 reverse primers for TCR Jbeta segments was used in the multiplex PCR. This immuneACCESS table, as held by TCRdb, lists in-frame sequences with V and J called but not all clones. Of the missing ones, under half trace to an unresolved V gene in checked studies; the others have no known cause. The record for this sample contains 130,000 or so clones. The top ten clones comprise 2% of the sample. The sequenced sample was PBMCs. The receptors originated from a woman aged 55-69 years in good health and CMV-seronegative.

The J gene is TRBJ2-5, the V gene TRBV5-1; 7 nucleotides align to TRBD2. V shed 1 base and J 2 bases; nucleotides not matched to a gene: 5. The CDR3 runs 15 residues. The germline V gene encodes CDR1 SGHRS and CDR2 YFSETQ. CDR3 region: CASSLSSGKQETQYF. The CDR3 bases are TGCGCCAGCAGCTTGTCTAGCGGAAAACAAGAGACCCAGTACTTC. Full variable domain (rest looked up from reference TRBV5-1 and TRBJ2-5): KAGVTQTPRYLIKTRGQQVTLSCSPISGHRSVSWYQQTPGQGLQFLFEYFSETQRNKGNFPGRFSGRQFSNSRSEMNVSTLELGDSALYLCASSLSSGKQETQYFGPGTRLLVL.

J is TRBJ2-7 and V is TRBV6-6; no reliable D call. The germline V and J ends were trimmed by 5 bases and 3 bases, with 8 bases remaining between them. The germline gives CDR1 MNHNY, CDR2 SVGAGI (reference sequence). The CDR3 loop spans 12 amino acids. CDR3 amino acids: CASSSTGYEQYF. The CDR3 coding sequence is TGTGCCAGCAGTAGTACGGGCTACGAGCAGTACTTC.

The genes are TRBV19 and TRBJ1-5; D gene uncertain. Germline V lookup: CDR1 LNHDA, CDR2 SQIVND (reference sequence). V was trimmed by 5 bases and J by 9 bases, leaving 8 bases between them. This CDR3 spans 11 amino acids. DNA of the CDR3: TGTGCCAGTAGTTCACGGGGGCCCCAGCATTTT. It encodes CASSSRGPQHF.

V and J are TRBV18 and TRBJ1-1; 8 bases line up with TRBD1. V lost 4 bases, J lost 3 bases, and 13 bases stayed unmatched. This CDR3 spans 17 amino acids. Per germline, CDR1 KGHSH and CDR2 LQKENI. The CDR3 region has the DNA TGTGCCAGCTCACGATCCCCCGTACAGGGGGGGGACACTGAAGCTTTCTTT. It encodes CASSRSPVQGGDTEAFF.

The chain joins TRBV5-4 to TRBJ2-1; 8 positions agree with TRBD2. CDR3 length equals 14 residues. Losses at the gene ends were 5 bases for V and 8 bases for J; bases not matched to a gene: 9. Germline V CDR1 and CDR2: SGHNT, YYREEE (reference sequence). The DNA of the CDR3 is TGTGCCAGCAGAACCGGGACTAGGTTAGATGAGCAGTTCTTC. Translating gives CASRTGTRLDEQFF.

The chain is built from TRBV5-1 and TRBJ1-1, with 7 bases lining up with TRBD1. V lost 3 bases to trimming and J lost 0 bases; unmatched junction nucleotides: 11. CDR1 is SGHRS and CDR2 is YFSETQ in the germline V gene. This CDR3 comprises 17 residues. The CDR3 DNA follows: TGCGCCAGCAGCTCAATACAGGGGATTAATTTGAACACTGAAGCTTTCTTT. Translation: CASSSIQGINLNTEAFF. Based on the CDR3 plus reference TRBV5-1 and TRBJ1-1, the full variable domain is KAGVTQTPRYLIKTRGQQVTLSCSPISGHRSVSWYQQTPGQGLQFLFEYFSETQRNKGNFPGRFSGRQFSNSRSEMNVSTLELGDSALYLCASSSIQGINLNTEAFFGQGTRLTVV.

The V gene is TRBV7-9, the J gene TRBJ2-5; 8 bases fit TRBD1. The CDR3 spans 13 residues. The germline CDR1 and CDR2 sequences are SEHNR and FQNEAQ (reference sequence). After removal of 5 bases from V and 6 bases from J, the junction contained 5 bases not matched to a gene. CDR3 sequence: CASSVDRGQTQYF. The DNA of the CDR3 is TGTGCCAGCAGCGTTGACAGGGGACAGACCCAGTACTTC.

The gene calls are TRBV6-5 and TRBJ2-3; TRBD2 agrees at 12 bases. The CDR3 runs 15 residues. The germline CDR1 and CDR2 sequences are MNHEY and SVGAGI. The V gene end was trimmed by 6 bases and the J gene end by 1 base; junction bases not matched to a gene: 2. CDR3 loop: CASSRTSGGTDTQYF. The CDR3 region has the DNA TGTGCCAGCAGCCGGACTAGCGGGGGCACAGATACGCAGTATTTT.

The V gene is TRBV9, the J gene TRBJ1-6, with 10 bases aligning to TRBD1. Germline CDR1 SGDLS, CDR2 YYNGEE. J gave up 9 bases and V 0 bases, and 3 bases lay outside the gene matches. The CDR3 is made up of 15 amino acids. The CDR3 bases are TGTGCCAGCAGCGTAGGGACAGGGGGAAGTTCACCCCTCCACTTT. It translates to CASSVGTGGSSPLHF.

The gene calls are TRBV9 and TRBJ2-7, with 14 bases lining up with TRBD2. The V gene end was trimmed by 1 base and the J gene end by 0 bases; junction bases not matched to a gene: 6. The germline gives CDR1 SGDLS, CDR2 YYNGEE. CDR3 length equals 18 residues. CDR3 amino acids: CASSVLPGTSGSSYEQYF. In DNA, the CDR3 is TGTGCCAGCAGCGTATTACCAGGGACTAGCGGGAGCTCCTACGAGCAGTACTTC.

The chain employs TRBV10-1 and TRBJ1-1, with D possibly TRBD1 on 5 matching bases. Trimming pared 3 bases from V and 9 bases from J, leaving 14 bases between. The V gene's germline CDR1 is WNHNN and CDR2 SYGVQD (reference sequence). This CDR3 comprises 13 residues. The chain's CDR3 is CASSEKDTRKAFF. The DNA for the CDR3 is TGCGCCAGCAGTGAAAAGGACACCCGAAAAGCTTTCTTT.

V is TRBV5-1 and J is TRBJ2-3; D may be TRBD1 (6 bases). V was trimmed by 4 bases and J by 6 bases, leaving 21 bases between them. The CDR3 runs to 16 residues. CDR1 SGHRS and CDR2 YFSETQ come from the germline V gene. CDR3 in DNA: TGCGCCAGCAGCACGGGGACATCTTCCTGGGGGGATACGCAGTATTTT. Translated, it gives CASSTGTSSWGDTQYF.

The CDR3: CASSFPEGVQFF. The CDR3, as DNA: TGTGCCAGCAGTTTCCCCGAGGGGGTGCAGTTCTTC. V usage is TRBV28 and J usage is TRBJ2-1; possibly TRBD1 for D (6 bases). The CDR3 length is 12 residues. Germline CDR1 is MDHEN and CDR2 is SYDVKM. Trimming took 3 bases from V and 12 from J, leaving 12 bases between them. The full variable domain, rest sourced from reference TRBV28 and TRBJ2-1, is DVKVTQSSRYLVKRTGEKVFLECVQDMDHENMFWYRQDPGLGLRLIYFSYDVKMKEKGDIPEGYSVSREKKERFSLILESASTNQTSMYLCASSFPEGVQFFGPGTRLTVL.

With respect to this clone: Other DNA sequences of this sample code for an identical CDR3. This sequence joins TRBV11-3 and TRBJ2-3; 13 nucleotides line up with TRBD2. This CDR3 has 16 amino acids. Germline V gene data show CDR1 as SGHNT and CDR2 as YENEEA. Trimming cost V 5 bases and J 1 base; bases outside gene matches: 3. CDR3 nucleotides: TGTGCCAGCAGCCCAGGACTAGCGGGGGGCACAGATACGCAGTATTTT. Protein: CASSPGLAGGTDTQYF. Drawing the rest from reference TRBV11-3 and TRBJ2-3, the complete variable domain is EAGVVQSPRYKIIEKKQPVAFWCNPISGHNTLYWYLQNLGQGPELLIRYENEEAVDDSQLPKDRFSAERLKGVDSTLKIQPAELGDSAVYLCASSPGLAGGTDTQYFGPGTRLTVL.

The genes are TRBV4-2 and TRBJ2-2; 14 bases match TRBD2. CDR1 is LGHNA and CDR2 is YNFKEQ in the germline V gene. The CDR3 spans 20 residues. Losses at the gene ends were 1 base for V and 0 bases for J; bases not matched to a gene: 7. The CDR3 is CASSQAPGLAGGPNTGELFF. The CDR3 nucleotides are TGTGCCAGCAGCCAAGCCCCCGGACTAGCGGGGGGACCGAACACCGGGGAGCTGTTTTTT.

V is TRBV6-4 and J is TRBJ2-1; 9 positions agree with TRBD2. After removal of 5 bases from V and 4 bases from J, the junction contained 3 bases not matched to a gene. The germline V gene has CDR1 MRHNA and CDR2 SNTAGT. This CDR3 has 14 residues. The CDR3 DNA reads as TGTGCCAGCAGTTATAGCGGGGGTTACAATGAGCAGTTCTTC. Translated, it gives CASSYSGGYNEQFF.

This chain uses TRBV5-1 with TRBJ2-1, with D tentatively TRBD2 (7 bases). The CDR3 contains 14 residues. Per the germline V gene, CDR1 is SGHRS and CDR2 is YFSETQ. The V end was cut by 7 bases, the J end by 4 bases, with 15 bases between. The CDR3 DNA reads TGCGCCAGCGGGGGCGGGGGAGGATACAATGAGCAGTTCTTC. Translated, it gives CASGGGGGYNEQFF.

The rearrangement joins TRBV5-1 to TRBJ2-7, with D possibly matching TRBD1 (5 bases). This CDR3 has 15 amino acids. V lost 4 bases, J lost 2 bases, and 16 bases lay in between. From germline, CDR1 is SGHRS and CDR2 YFSETQ. The CDR3 sequence is CASSRDSHRTYEQYF. The CDR3 DNA follows: TGCGCCAGCAGCCGAGACAGCCATAGAACCTACGAGCAGTACTTC.

The chain uses TRBV23-1 and TRBJ1-1; no definite D call. TRBV23-1 is an open reading frame whose function is uncertain. CDR3 length: 17 residues. V was shortened by 7 bases and J by 1 base, with 22 bases between the two germline ends. The CDR3 coding sequence is TGCGCCAGCACCCAAGAGATCCTTCCGGGGAAGAACACTGAAGCTTTCTTT. As protein: CASTQEILPGKNTEAFF.

This rearrangement joins TRBV28 to TRBJ1-2, with D perhaps matching TRBD1 (6 bases). Deletions cut 6 bases from V and 10 bases from J, with 27 bases between. The length of the CDR3 is 16 residues. The V gene's germline CDR1 is MDHEN and CDR2 SYDVKM. CDR3 protein: CASSTTGGIRKSDYTF. The CDR3 DNA follows: TGTGCCAGCAGCACCACGGGGGGCATAAGGAAAAGTGACTACACCTTC.

This chain joins TRBV2 and TRBJ2-3; 9 bases match TRBD1. With 6 bases clipped from V and 3 bases from J, the junction kept 7 bases outside the gene matches. CDR3 length: 15 amino acids. Germline assignment: CDR1 SNHLY and CDR2 FYNNEI. CDR3 DNA: TGTGCCAGCAGGCGCGGACAGGGGTCGACAGATACGCAGTATTTT. Amino acids: CASRRGQGSTDTQYF.

The V gene is TRBV19, the J gene TRBJ1-4; D is unresolved. Germline CDR1 is LNHDA and CDR2 is SQIVND (reference sequence). CDR3 length: 14 amino acids. Trimming took 2 bases from V and 0 from J, leaving 4 bases between them. The CDR3 is CASSITATNEKLFF. The CDR3 DNA reads as TGTGCCAGTAGTATAACAGCAACTAATGAAAAACTGTTTTTT.

The chain is built from TRBV2 and TRBJ2-3; D gene uncertain. CDR3 length: 15 residues. The germline CDR1 and CDR2 sequences are SNHLY and FYNNEI. Trimming left V 4 bases short and J 6 bases short, with 17 bases between. The CDR3 bases are TGTGCCAGCAGTGGGAGATCTACGCACACCGATACGCAGTATTTT. Translating gives CASSGRSTHTDTQYF.

The chain uses TRBV5-1 and TRBJ2-2; 7 nucleotides align to TRBD2. Germline trimming cut 0 bases from V and 7 bases from J; bases unmatched to any gene: 9. The CDR3 totals 16 residues. Germline V gene data show CDR1 as SGHRS and CDR2 as YFSETQ. This chain's CDR3 is CASSLDFTAGVGELFF. For the CDR3, the DNA is TGCGCCAGCAGCTTGGATTTCACTGCGGGGGTCGGGGAGCTGTTTTTT.

The V and J genes are TRBV6-5 and TRBJ2-1; 11 nucleotides agree with TRBD2. After removal of 8 bases from V and 4 bases from J, the junction contained 4 bases not matched to a gene. CDR1 is MNHEY, CDR2 SVGAGI, per germline. The CDR3 is made up of 14 amino acids. CDR3 DNA: TGTGCCAGCGGACGGACTAGCGGGTACAATGAGCAGTTCTTC. Protein: CASGRTSGYNEQFF.